This T cell receptor beta chain was captured by sequencing in a study of blood T cell repertoires in COVID-19. As for the study in general: Researchers got acute and convalescent COVID-19 samples from the United States, Italy and Spain. Nucleic acid was either cDNA or gDNA, and it came from T cells, B-cell-depleted T cells, or PBMCs.

Germline loops: CDR1 SGHTA, CDR2 FQGNSA. V was pared by 0 bases and J by 5 bases, with 10 bases between. CDR3 size: 14 residues. Authors' analysis steps: It was from reference gene primer amplification that nucleated cell counts were estimated. Measured with immunoSEQ multiplex PCR; TCRdb has only the in-frame clones, and not every one. V and J calls and clone size are copied from that table; D and trimming were computed from the DNA. The sample records tens of thousands of clones, approximately 79% being singletons. The chain recombines TRBV7-2 with TRBJ1-1; weak D call: TRBD1 (5 bases). Material for sequencing was peripheral blood. The TCR was taken from a human donor with acute or convalescent COVID-19. The donor label of this sample is uncertain. The CDR3 sequence: CASSLAAGLTEAFF. The DNA of the CDR3 is TGTGCCAGCAGCTTAGCGGCAGGGCTAACTGAAGCTTTCTTT. The full variable domain, completed using reference TRBV7-2 and TRBJ1-1, is GAGVSQSPSNKVTEKGKDVELRCDPISGHTALYWYRQSLGQGLEFLIYFQGNSAPDKSGLPSDRFSAERTGGSVSTLTIQRTQQEDSAVYLCASSLAAGLTEAFFGQGTRLTVV.